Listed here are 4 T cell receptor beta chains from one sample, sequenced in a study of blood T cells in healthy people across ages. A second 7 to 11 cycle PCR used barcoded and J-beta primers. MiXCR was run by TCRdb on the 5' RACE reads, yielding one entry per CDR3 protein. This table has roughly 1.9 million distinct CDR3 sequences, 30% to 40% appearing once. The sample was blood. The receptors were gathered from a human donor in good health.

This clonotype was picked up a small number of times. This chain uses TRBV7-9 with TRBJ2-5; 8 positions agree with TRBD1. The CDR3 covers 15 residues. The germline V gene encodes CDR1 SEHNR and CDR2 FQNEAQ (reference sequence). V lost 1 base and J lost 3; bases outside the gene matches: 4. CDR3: CASSLGPTGEETQYF. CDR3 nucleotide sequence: TGTGCCAGCAGCTTAGGCCCGACAGGGGAAGAGACCCAGTACTTC. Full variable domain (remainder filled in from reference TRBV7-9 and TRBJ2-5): DTGVSQNPRHKITKRGQNVTFRCDPISEHNRLYWYRQTLGQGPEFLTYFQNEAQLEKSRLLSDRFSAERPKGSFSTLEIQRTEQGDSAMYLCASSLGPTGEETQYFGPGTRLLVL.

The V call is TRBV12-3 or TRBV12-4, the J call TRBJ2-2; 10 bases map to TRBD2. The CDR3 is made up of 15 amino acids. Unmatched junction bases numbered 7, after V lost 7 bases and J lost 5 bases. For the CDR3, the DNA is TGTGCCAGCACGCGGCTAGCGGGGGTGACCGGGGAGCTGTTTTTT. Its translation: CASTRLAGVTGELFF.

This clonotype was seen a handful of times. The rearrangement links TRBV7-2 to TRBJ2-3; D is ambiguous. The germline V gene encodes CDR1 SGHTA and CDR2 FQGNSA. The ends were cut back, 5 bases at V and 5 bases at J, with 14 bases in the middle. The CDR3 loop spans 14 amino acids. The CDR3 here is CASSRGSLVDTQYF. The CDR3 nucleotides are TGTGCCAGCAGCCGTGGATCGCTTGTAGATACGCAGTATTTT.

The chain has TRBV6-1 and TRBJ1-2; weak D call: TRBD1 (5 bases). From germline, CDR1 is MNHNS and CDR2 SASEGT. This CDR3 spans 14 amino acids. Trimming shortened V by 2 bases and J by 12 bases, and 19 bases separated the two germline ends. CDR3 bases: TGTGCCAGCAGTGAAAGGTGGGACGGGGTGGATAACACCTTC. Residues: CASSERWDGVDNTF.